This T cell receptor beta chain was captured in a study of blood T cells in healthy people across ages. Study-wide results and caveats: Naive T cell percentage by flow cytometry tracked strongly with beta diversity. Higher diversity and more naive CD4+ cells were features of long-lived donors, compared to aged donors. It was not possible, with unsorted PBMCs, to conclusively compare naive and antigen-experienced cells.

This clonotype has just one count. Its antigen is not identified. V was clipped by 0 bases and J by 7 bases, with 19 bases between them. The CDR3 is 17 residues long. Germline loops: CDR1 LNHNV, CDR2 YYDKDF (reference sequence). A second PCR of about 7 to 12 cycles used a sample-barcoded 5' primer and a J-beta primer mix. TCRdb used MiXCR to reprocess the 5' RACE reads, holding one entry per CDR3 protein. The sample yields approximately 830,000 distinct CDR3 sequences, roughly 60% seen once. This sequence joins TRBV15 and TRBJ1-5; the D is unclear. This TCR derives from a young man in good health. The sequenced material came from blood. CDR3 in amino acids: CATSRDRASIKIQPQHF. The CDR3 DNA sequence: TGTGCCACCAGCAGAGATCGGGCCAGTATTAAGATCCAGCCCCAGCATTTT. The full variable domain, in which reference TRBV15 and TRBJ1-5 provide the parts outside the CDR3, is DAMVIQNPRYQVTQFGKPVTLSCSQTLNHNVMYWYQQKSSQAPKLLFHYYDKDFNNEADTPDNFQSRRPNTSFCFLDIRSPGLGDTAMYLCATSRDRASIKIQPQHFGDGTRLSIL.